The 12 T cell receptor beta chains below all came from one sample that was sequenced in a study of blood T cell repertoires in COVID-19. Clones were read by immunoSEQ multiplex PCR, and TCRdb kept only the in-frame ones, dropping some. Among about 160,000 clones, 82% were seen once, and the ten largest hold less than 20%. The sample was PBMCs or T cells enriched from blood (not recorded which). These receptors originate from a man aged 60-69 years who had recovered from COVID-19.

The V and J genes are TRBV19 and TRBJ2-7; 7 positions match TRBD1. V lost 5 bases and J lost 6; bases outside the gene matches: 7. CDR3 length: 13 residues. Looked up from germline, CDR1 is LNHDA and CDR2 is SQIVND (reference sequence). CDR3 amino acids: CASSSRSGGEQYF. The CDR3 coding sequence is TGTGCCAGTAGTTCCCGATCAGGGGGCGAGCAGTACTTC.

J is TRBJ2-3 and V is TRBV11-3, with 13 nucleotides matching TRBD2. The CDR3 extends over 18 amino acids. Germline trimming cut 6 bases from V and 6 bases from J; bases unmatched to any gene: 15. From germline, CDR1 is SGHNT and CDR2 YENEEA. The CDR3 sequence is CASSPSPGGLAGEDTQYF. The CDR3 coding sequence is TGTGCCAGCAGTCCCTCACCAGGAGGACTAGCGGGAGAGGATACGCAGTATTTT.

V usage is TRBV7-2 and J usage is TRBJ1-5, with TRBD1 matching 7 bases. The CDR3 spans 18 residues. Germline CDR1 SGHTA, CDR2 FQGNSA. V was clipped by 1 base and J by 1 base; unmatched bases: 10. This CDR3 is CASSLDPPTGPSNQPQHF. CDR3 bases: TGTGCCAGCAGCTTAGACCCCCCGACAGGGCCGAGCAATCAGCCCCAGCATTTT.

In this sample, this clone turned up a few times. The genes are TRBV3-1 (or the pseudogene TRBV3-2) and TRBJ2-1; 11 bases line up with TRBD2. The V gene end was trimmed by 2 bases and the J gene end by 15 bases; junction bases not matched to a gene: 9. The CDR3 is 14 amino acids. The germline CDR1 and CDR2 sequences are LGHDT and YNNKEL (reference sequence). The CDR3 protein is CASSQSSGRPAAFF. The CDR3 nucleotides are TGTGCCAGCAGCCAATCTAGCGGGAGGCCTGCCGCGTTCTTC.

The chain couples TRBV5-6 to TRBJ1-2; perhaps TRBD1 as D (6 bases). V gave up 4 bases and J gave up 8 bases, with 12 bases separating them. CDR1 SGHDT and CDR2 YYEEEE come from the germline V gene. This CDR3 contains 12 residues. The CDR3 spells CASSPTGGGYTF. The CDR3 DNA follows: TGTGCCAGCAGCCCGACAGGCGGCGGCTACACCTTC.

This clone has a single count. The CDR3 here is CASSRDTEAFF. The CDR3 DNA sequence: TGTGCCAGCAGCAGGGATACTGAAGCTTTCTTT. The rearrangement links TRBV6-5 to TRBJ1-1; D perhaps matches TRBD1 (5 bases). The CDR3 spans 11 residues. Germline-derived CDR1 and CDR2 are MNHEY and SVGAGI. Trimming removed 6 bases from V and 5 bases from J, with 7 bases in between.

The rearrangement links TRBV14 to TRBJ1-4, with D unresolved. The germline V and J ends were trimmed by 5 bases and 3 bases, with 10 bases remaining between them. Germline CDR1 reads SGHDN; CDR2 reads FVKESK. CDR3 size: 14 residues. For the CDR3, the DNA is TGTGCCAGCAGCTTACATTTTGCTAATGAAAAACTGTTTTTT. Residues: CASSLHFANEKLFF. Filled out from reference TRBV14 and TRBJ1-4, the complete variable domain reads EAGVTQFPSHSVIEKGQTVTLRCDPISGHDNLYWYRRVMGKEIKFLLHFVKESKQDESGMPNNRFLAERTGGTYSTLKVQPAELEDSGVYFCASSLHFANEKLFFGSGTQLSVL.

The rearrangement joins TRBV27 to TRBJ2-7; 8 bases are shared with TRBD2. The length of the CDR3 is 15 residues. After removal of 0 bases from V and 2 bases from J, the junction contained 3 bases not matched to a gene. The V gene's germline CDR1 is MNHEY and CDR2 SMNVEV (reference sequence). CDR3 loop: CASSLSMGLAYEQYF. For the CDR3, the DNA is TGTGCCAGCAGTTTATCAATGGGACTAGCCTACGAGCAGTACTTC.

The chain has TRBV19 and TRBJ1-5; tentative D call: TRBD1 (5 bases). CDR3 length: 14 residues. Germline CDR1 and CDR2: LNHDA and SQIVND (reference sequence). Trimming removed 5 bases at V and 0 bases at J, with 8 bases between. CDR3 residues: CASSPQGSNQPQHF. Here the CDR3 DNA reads TGTGCCAGTAGTCCTCAGGGTAGCAATCAGCCCCAGCATTTT.

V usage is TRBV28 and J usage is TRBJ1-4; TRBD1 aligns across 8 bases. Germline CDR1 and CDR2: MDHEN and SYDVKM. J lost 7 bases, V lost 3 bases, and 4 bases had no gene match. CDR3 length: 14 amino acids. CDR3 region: CASSFFRGLEKLFF. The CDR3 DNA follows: TGTGCCAGCAGTTTCTTCAGGGGGCTTGAAAAACTGTTTTTT.

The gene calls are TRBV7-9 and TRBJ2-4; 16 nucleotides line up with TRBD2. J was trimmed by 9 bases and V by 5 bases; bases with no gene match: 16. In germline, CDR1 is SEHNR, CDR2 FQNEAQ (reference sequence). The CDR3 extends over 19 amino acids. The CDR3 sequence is CASSRTGLAGGLGDGIQYF. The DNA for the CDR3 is TGTGCCAGCAGCCGAACGGGACTAGCGGGAGGGCTTGGGGATGGCATTCAGTACTTC.

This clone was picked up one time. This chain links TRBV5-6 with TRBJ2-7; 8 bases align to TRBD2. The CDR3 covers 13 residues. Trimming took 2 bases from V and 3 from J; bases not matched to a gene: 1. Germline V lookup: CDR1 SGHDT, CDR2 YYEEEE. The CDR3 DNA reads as TGTGCCAGCAGCTTCGGGACTAGCTACGAGCAGTACTTC. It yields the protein CASSFGTSYEQYF.